The entry below gives a single T cell receptor (beta chain) sequence along with its context. This record belongs to a study of blood T cell repertoires in COVID-19. The CDR3 consists of 14 residues. Germline loops: CDR1 LGHNA, CDR2 YSLEER. The V end lost 0 bases, the J end lost 2 bases, and 7 bases lay between the germline ends. Original handling: Amplified reference gene primers provided the basis for estimating nucleated cell counts. Clones were sequenced by immunoSEQ multiplex PCR, and TCRdb holds only the in-frame ones, with some missing. The V and J calls and clone size were taken over from that table, and D and trimming were inferred from the DNA. This sample has 100,000 to 150,000 clones, with about 83% found just once.

The receptor was isolated from an elderly man with active or convalescent COVID-19. The chain links TRBV4-3 to TRBJ1-2; the D is unclear. Specimen: peripheral blood. The chain's CDR3 is CASSQDWPNYGYTF. DNA for the CDR3: TGCGCCAGCAGCCAAGATTGGCCAAACTATGGCTACACCTTC.